The clone carrying this TCR beta chain was observed a few times. The record originates from a study of post-analysis software for immune sequencing data. Unique molecular identifiers had been added to the TCR beta cDNA libraries. Via MiXCR, TCRdb re-called the PCR reads, giving one row per CDR3 protein. Of over 700,000 distinct CDR3 sequences listed, about 27% were seen once; the top ten hold approximately 0.55%. What was sequenced was blood. The receptor comes from a girl between 5 and 17 years old with multiple sclerosis.

The CDR3 loop reads CASILDRGRGGYYNEQFF. For the CDR3, the DNA is TGTGCCAGCATTCTCGACAGGGGGCGCGGGGGGTACTACAATGAGCAGTTCTTC. The chain is built from TRBV21-1 and TRBJ2-1; TRBD1, the D gene given by the table, was not confirmed from the DNA. TRBV21-1 has pseudogene status. The CDR3 sequence is 18 residues long.